The 25 T cell receptor beta chains below come from one sample, sequenced in a study of CD8 T cells in Susac syndrome. Reverse transcription of roughly 0.5 to 1 ug RNA used random hexamers. Via MiXCR, TCRdb re-called the immunoSEQ multiplex PCR reads, giving one row per CDR3 protein. The data show more than 65,000 distinct CDR3 sequences, about 95% seen once. Sequencing was performed on CD8+ T cells from PBMCs. These receptors all stem from a human donor in good health.

The chain combines TRBV28 with TRBJ1-1; D unresolved. CDR1 MDHEN and CDR2 SYDVKM come from the germline V gene. With 7 bases removed from V and 4 bases from J, the gap between germline ends came to 19 bases. This CDR3 contains 15 residues. The CDR3: CASTVTAELFTEAFF. The DNA of the CDR3 is TGTGCCAGCACCGTAACGGCGGAATTGTTCACTGAAGCTTTCTTT. Together with reference TRBV28 and TRBJ1-1, the CDR3 gives the full variable domain: DVKVTQSSRYLVKRTGEKVFLECVQDMDHENMFWYRQDPGLGLRLIYFSYDVKMKEKGDIPEGYSVSREKKERFSLILESASTNQTSMYLCASTVTAELFTEAFFGQGTRLTVV.

V gene TRBV29-1 combines with J gene TRBJ1-2, with a tentative D call TRBD1 (5 bases). V was trimmed by 4 bases and J by 6 bases, leaving 15 bases between them. The CDR3 consists of 13 residues. Germline CDR1 is SQVTM and CDR2 is ANQGSEA. This chain's CDR3 is CSVVDRGRHGYTF. The CDR3 nucleotides are TGCAGCGTTGTCGATAGGGGAAGACATGGCTACACCTTC. The full variable domain, with the rest looked up from reference TRBV29-1 and TRBJ1-2, is SAVISQKPSRDICQRGTSLTIQCQVDSQVTMMFWYRQQPGQSLTLIATANQGSEATYESGFVIDKFPISRPNLTFSTLTVSNMSPEDSSIYLCSVVDRGRHGYTFGSGTRLTVV.

There are a few counts of this clonotype. Sequence at one end of the junction differs from germline and may be a read error. The rearrangement uses TRBV7-7 and TRBJ2-1, with D unclear. This CDR3 has 13 residues. CDR1 SSHAT and CDR2 FNYEAQ come from the germline V gene (reference sequence). DNA for the CDR3: TGTGCTAGCAGCTTATCCCAATACAATGAGCAGTTCTTC. Encoded protein: CASSLSQYNEQFF.

The rearrangement joins TRBV5-1 to TRBJ2-2; D may match TRBD1 or TRBD2 (5 bases each). CDR1 and CDR2 from the germline V gene are SGHRS and YFSETQ. The CDR3 spans 15 residues. The V and J ends lost 4 bases and 3 bases respectively, with 13 bases between them. Written as DNA, the CDR3 is TGCGCCAGCAGCAGGGACCCGGGGCACACCGGGGAGCTGTTTTTT. This sequence encodes CASSRDPGHTGELFF.

The chain joins TRBV29-1 to TRBJ2-7; perhaps TRBD2 as D (6 bases). Trimming shortened V by 6 bases and J by 4 bases, and 13 bases separated the two germline ends. Per the germline V gene, CDR1 is SQVTM and CDR2 is ANQGSEA. The length of the CDR3 is 12 residues. CDR3 nucleotide sequence: TGCAGCGTCCAATCGGGGGAATACGAGCAGTACTTC. Protein sequence: CSVQSGEYEQYF.

The gene calls are TRBV5-6 and TRBJ2-5, with D uncertain. Germline loops: CDR1 SGHDT, CDR2 YYEEEE. Trimming cost V 0 bases and J 5 bases, with 11 bases left between them. The CDR3 length is 14 residues. The CDR3 DNA sequence: TGTGCCAGCAGCTTGGCGGGCGCGGCGGAGACCCAGTACTTC. Its protein is CASSLAGAAETQYF.

CDR3 sequence reads: CASSSWGEGGEETQYF. Here the CDR3 DNA reads TGTGCCAGCAGTTCGTGGGGAGAAGGGGGCGAAGAGACCCAGTACTTC. V and J are TRBV12-3 or TRBV12-4 and TRBJ2-5; TRBD1 matches at 7 bases. Trimming took 4 bases from V and 3 from J; bases not matched to a gene: 11. This CDR3 spans 16 amino acids.

The chain carries TRBV5-6 and TRBJ2-7; the D call may be TRBD1 or TRBD2 (5 bases each). This CDR3 has 14 residues. Deletions cut 3 bases from V and 2 bases from J, with 12 bases between. Germline CDR1 reads SGHDT; CDR2 reads YYEEEE. DNA of the CDR3: TGTGCCAGCAGCTCTGGGACGCTCACCTACGAGCAGTACTTC. Encoded protein: CASSSGTLTYEQYF.

The V and J genes are TRBV6-5 and TRBJ2-5, with TRBD1 identical over 8 bases. Germline CDR1 MNHEY, CDR2 SVGAGI. This CDR3 comprises 15 residues. V dropped 6 bases and J dropped 4; count of bases not matched to a gene: 10. As DNA, the CDR3 is TGTGCCAGCAGCAACCGGGACAGGTGGAGAGAGACCCAGTACTTC. Amino acid sequence: CASSNRDRWRETQYF.

The V call is TRBV19, the J call TRBJ1-5, with 8 bases identical to TRBD1. Unmatched junction bases numbered 6, after V lost 6 bases and J lost 5 bases. Germline-derived CDR1 and CDR2 are LNHDA and SQIVND (reference sequence). The CDR3 contains 14 residues. This CDR3 reads CASRDRVFDQPQHF. CDR3 bases: TGTGCCAGTAGGGACAGGGTCTTCGATCAGCCCCAGCATTTT.

The chain is built from TRBV12-3 or TRBV12-4 and TRBJ2-7, with a possible D match to TRBD1 (5 bases). Trimming shortened V by 3 bases and J by 2 bases, and 8 bases separated the two germline ends. There are 13 residues in the CDR3. CDR3 nucleotide sequence: TGTGCCAGCAGTTTTGGCAGGGCCTACGAGCAGTACTTC. Its protein is CASSFGRAYEQYF.

The V call is TRBV3-1, the J call TRBJ2-2; no reliable D call. Between the trimmed V and J ends, which lost 6 bases and 4 bases, there was a span of 6 bases. The CDR3 runs 12 residues. Germline-derived CDR1 and CDR2 are LGHDT and YNNKEL (reference sequence). The CDR3 sequence is CASSGFTGELFF. The CDR3 DNA sequence: TGTGCCAGCAGTGGGTTCACCGGGGAGCTGTTTTTT.

The chain is built from TRBV10-3 and TRBJ2-7; 11 bases line up with TRBD2. The CDR3 is 16 residues long. The V gene's germline CDR1 is ENHRY and CDR2 SYGVKD. After removal of 0 bases from V and 5 bases from J, the junction contained 6 bases not matched to a gene. The CDR3 protein is CAISESIAGGLDEQYF. As DNA, the CDR3 is TGTGCCATCAGTGAGTCGATAGCGGGGGGGCTCGACGAGCAGTACTTC.

V gene TRBV6-2 or TRBV6-3 combines with J gene TRBJ1-1, with D perhaps matching TRBD1 (5 bases). Trimming shortened V by 2 bases and J by 0 bases, and 7 bases separated the two germline ends. There are 14 residues in the CDR3. The V gene's germline CDR1 is MNHEY and CDR2 SVGEGT. The chain's CDR3 is CASSYGALNTEAFF. DNA of the CDR3: TGTGCCAGCAGTTACGGGGCTCTGAACACTGAAGCTTTCTTT.

The DNA for the CDR3 is TGCAGCGTTCTGCCCCGGACGGCGGCTAACTATGGCTACACCTTC. Its protein product is CSVLPRTAANYGYTF. The rearrangement joins TRBV29-1 to TRBJ1-2; unclear D gene. Germline V gives CDR1 SQVTM, CDR2 ANQGSEA. This CDR3 has 15 residues. Trimming shortened V by 5 bases and J by 0 bases, and 16 bases separated the two germline ends.

The chain uses TRBV6-4 and TRBJ1-6, with D maybe TRBD1 (6 bases). CDR3 length: 14 residues. With 5 bases removed from V and 8 bases from J, the gap between germline ends came to 13 bases. CDR1 is MRHNA, CDR2 SNTAGT, per germline. CDR3 residues: CASSLGQGHSPLHF. DNA of the CDR3: TGTGCCAGCAGTCTTGGGCAGGGGCATTCACCCCTCCACTTT.

This chain connects TRBV13 to TRBJ2-1; D unclear. This CDR3 comprises 13 residues. Trimming shortened V by 4 bases and J by 8 bases, and 12 bases separated the two germline ends. From germline, CDR1 is PRHDT and CDR2 FYEKMQ (reference sequence). Here the CDR3 DNA reads TGTGCCAGCAGCTCGGCGACTGGTCATGAGCAGTTCTTC. As protein: CASSSATGHEQFF.

The chain uses TRBV15 and TRBJ2-7, with D perhaps TRBD1 (5 bases). The CDR3 spans 15 residues. Between the trimmed V and J ends, which lost 5 bases and 3 bases, there was a span of 17 bases. CDR1 is LNHNV, CDR2 YYDKDF, per germline (reference sequence). This CDR3 is CATSVTPTVGYEQYF. The CDR3 DNA is TGTGCCACCAGCGTTACGCCGACAGTCGGCTACGAGCAGTACTTC. Supplemented by reference TRBV15 and TRBJ2-7, the full variable domain reads DAMVIQNPRYQVTQFGKPVTLSCSQTLNHNVMYWYQQKSSQAPKLLFHYYDKDFNNEADTPDNFQSRRPNTSFCFLDIRSPGLGDTAMYLCATSVTPTVGYEQYFGPGTRLTVT.

This clonotype was seen a few times. This chain joins TRBV5-1 and TRBJ2-2; D might be TRBD2 (5 bases). V lost 4 bases and J 5 bases, leaving 15 bases between the germline ends. The germline V gene has CDR1 SGHRS and CDR2 YFSETQ. The CDR3 sequence is 15 residues long. CDR3 coding DNA: TGCGCCAGCAGCGACCCCACCCGGGGTACCGGGGAGCTGTTTTTT. Translated: CASSDPTRGTGELFF. Full variable domain (remainder filled in from reference TRBV5-1 and TRBJ2-2): KAGVTQTPRYLIKTRGQQVTLSCSPISGHRSVSWYQQTPGQGLQFLFEYFSETQRNKGNFPGRFSGRQFSNSRSEMNVSTLELGDSALYLCASSDPTRGTGELFFGEGSRLTVL.

The chain carries TRBV6-5 and TRBJ2-7; 7 bases map to TRBD2. The J segment lost 7 bases and the V segment lost 2 bases, leaving 11 bases of the junction unmatched. The CDR3 spans 15 residues. Per germline, CDR1 MNHEY and CDR2 SVGAGI. Here the CDR3 DNA reads TGTGCCAGCAGTTACGGGCAGACATTGGGAGGGGAGCAGTACTTC. Translating it yields CASSYGQTLGGEQYF.

The gene calls are TRBV6-2 or TRBV6-3 and TRBJ1-1, with D unresolved. Germline-derived CDR1 and CDR2 are MNHEY and SVGEGT. Trimming pared 1 base from V and 3 bases from J, leaving 12 bases between. The CDR3 consists of 15 residues. The CDR3 spells CASSYFGIGDTEAFF. The CDR3 DNA is TGTGCCAGCAGTTACTTCGGGATTGGGGACACTGAAGCTTTCTTT.

V usage is TRBV5-1 and J usage is TRBJ2-7; no reliable D call. There are 13 residues in the CDR3. Trimming cost V 2 bases and J 2 bases, with 8 bases left between them. CDR1 is SGHRS and CDR2 is YFSETQ in the germline V gene. For the CDR3, the DNA is TGCGCCAGCAGCTTAGGGCTCCCCTACGAGCAGTACTTC. Amino acids: CASSLGLPYEQYF.

V usage is TRBV13 and J usage is TRBJ2-7; D may be TRBD2 (5 bases). Germline V gene data show CDR1 as PRHDT and CDR2 as FYEKMQ (reference sequence). This CDR3 has 15 amino acids. Trimming left V 0 bases short and J 3 bases short, with 12 bases between. The CDR3 nucleotides read TGTGCCAGCAGCTTAGGACGGGGAACTCGCTACGAGCAGTACGTC. Translating gives CASSLGRGTRYEQYV.

This chain connects TRBV30 to TRBJ2-7; weak D call: TRBD1 (5 bases). The germline V and J ends were trimmed by 4 bases and 4 bases, with 23 bases remaining between them. Germline CDR1 and CDR2: GTSNPN and SVGIG (reference sequence). The CDR3 covers 16 residues. The CDR3 loop is CAWISTAPGIDYEQYF. As DNA, the CDR3 is TGTGCCTGGATCTCGACCGCCCCAGGGATAGATTACGAGCAGTACTTC. The complete variable domain, with remaining parts taken from reference TRBV30 and TRBJ2-7, reads SQTIHQWPATLVQPVGSPLSLECTVEGTSNPNLYWYRQAAGRGLQLLFYSVGIGQISSEVPQNLSASRPQDRQFILSSKKLLLSDSGFYLCAWISTAPGIDYEQYFGPGTRLTVT.

The chain combines TRBV7-8 with TRBJ2-7, with 12 nucleotides matching TRBD2. The CDR3 consists of 16 residues. The germline CDR1 and CDR2 sequences are SGHVS and FQNEAQ. V lost 4 bases to trimming and J lost 2 bases; unmatched junction nucleotides: 6. The chain's CDR3 is CASSSRLAGVTYEQYV. The CDR3 DNA reads as TGTGCCAGCAGCTCTCGACTAGCGGGGGTAACCTACGAGCAGTACGTC.